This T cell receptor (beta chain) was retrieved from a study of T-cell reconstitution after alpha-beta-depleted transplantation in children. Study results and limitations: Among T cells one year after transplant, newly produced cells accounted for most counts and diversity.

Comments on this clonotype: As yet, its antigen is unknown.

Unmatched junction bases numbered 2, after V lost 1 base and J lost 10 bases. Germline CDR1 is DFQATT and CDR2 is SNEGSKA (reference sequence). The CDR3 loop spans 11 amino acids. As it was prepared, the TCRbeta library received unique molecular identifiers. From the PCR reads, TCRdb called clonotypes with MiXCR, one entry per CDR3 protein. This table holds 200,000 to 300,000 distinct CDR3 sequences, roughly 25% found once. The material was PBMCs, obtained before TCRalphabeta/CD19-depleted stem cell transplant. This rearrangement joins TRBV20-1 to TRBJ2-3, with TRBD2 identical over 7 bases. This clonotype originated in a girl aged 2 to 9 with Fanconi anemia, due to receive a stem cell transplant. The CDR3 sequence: CSARGLAAQYF. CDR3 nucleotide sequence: TGCAGTGCTAGAGGTCTAGCGGCGCAGTATTTT.